Presented here are 27 T cell receptor beta chains from one specimen sequenced in a study of early T cells in non-severe SARS-CoV-2 infection. TCRdb recomputed calls from the 5' RACE reads with MiXCR, one row per CDR3 protein. This sample yields about 94,000 distinct CDR3 sequences, of which about 12% are seen a single time; around 2% belongs to the top ten. Material: whole blood. The source is an adult who was a healthcare worker with PCR-confirmed SARS-CoV-2 infection or an uninfected control (not recorded which).

For this clonotype: Given a much more abundant clone one base away, this may be a read error. The chain uses TRBV12-3 or TRBV12-4 and TRBJ1-5, with D unclear. The CDR3 spans 12 residues. DNA for the CDR3: TGTGCCAGCAGTTTACCACACTCTCCCCAGCAATTT. It codes for CASSLPHSPQQF.

The sample holds many counts of this clonotype. The chain has TRBV11-2 and TRBJ2-7; D possibly matches TRBD1 or TRBD2 (5 bases each). The CDR3 loop spans 13 amino acids. V lost 7 bases to trimming and J lost 7 bases, with 17 bases between them. Germline V lookup: CDR1 SGHAT, CDR2 FQNNGV. The CDR3 is CASTGAPGMEQYF. The CDR3 DNA follows: TGTGCCAGCACCGGGGCGCCCGGTATGGAGCAGTACTTC.

This clonotype came up a few times. The chain uses TRBV12-3 or TRBV12-4 and TRBJ1-1; a weak D match, TRBD1 (5 bases). The CDR3 is 14 amino acids. The V and J ends lost 2 bases and 5 bases respectively, with 12 bases between them. The CDR3 nucleotides are TGTGCCAGCAGTTTACAAGGGGCGATTACTGAAGCTTTCTTT. Protein sequence: CASSLQGAITEAFF.

This clonotype was counted a few times. The chain is built from TRBV5-4 and TRBJ2-1, with 9 nucleotides matching TRBD2. Germline assignment: CDR1 SGHNT and CDR2 YYREEE (reference sequence). There are 16 residues in the CDR3. V dropped 0 bases and J dropped 3; count of bases not matched to a gene: 4. The CDR3 here is CASSLGSAGGYNEQFF. The DNA for the CDR3 is TGTGCCAGCAGCTTGGGTTCAGCGGGGGGCTACAATGAGCAGTTCTTC.

A few counts support this clonotype. The chain joins TRBV6-1 to TRBJ1-5, with D possibly matching TRBD1 (6 bases). Trimming took 4 bases from V and 2 from J, leaving 12 bases between them. CDR3 length: 15 residues. Per germline, CDR1 MNHNS and CDR2 SASEGT. This chain's CDR3 is CASSGRGLGNQPQHF. Written as DNA, the CDR3 is TGTGCCAGCAGTGGCAGGGGTCTGGGCAATCAGCCCCAGCATTTT.

The chain combines TRBV13 with TRBJ2-7, with D possibly being TRBD2 (6 bases). Trimming removed 5 bases from V and 3 bases from J, with 17 bases in between. Looked up from germline, CDR1 is PRHDT and CDR2 is FYEKMQ (reference sequence). The CDR3 consists of 15 residues. The CDR3 sequence: CASSRQGLNIYEQYF. The CDR3 nucleotides are TGTGCCAGCAGCCGCCAGGGACTGAACATCTACGAGCAGTACTTC.

This clonotype turned up a few times. CDR3 region: CASSYRGQGVNYGYTF. The CDR3, as DNA: TGTGCCAGCAGCTACCGGGGACAGGGCGTTAACTATGGCTACACCTTC. The rearrangement uses TRBV5-4 and TRBJ1-2, with TRBD1 identical over 9 bases. The germline V gene encodes CDR1 SGHNT and CDR2 YYREEE (reference sequence). The CDR3 covers 16 residues. Trimming cost V 3 bases and J 1 base; bases outside gene matches: 7.

This clonotype was observed many times. The chain combines TRBV10-3 with TRBJ1-4; D uncertain. Germline V CDR1 and CDR2: ENHRY, SYGVKD. Trimming stripped 10 bases from V and 4 bases from J, with 7 bases between. This CDR3 has 11 residues. The CDR3 sequence is CANRGNEKLFF. CDR3 sequence (DNA): TGTGCCAACCGGGGTAATGAAAAACTGTTTTTT.

This chain uses TRBV24-1 with TRBJ2-7, with TRBD1 matching over 11 bases. After removal of 6 bases from V and 6 bases from J, the junction contained 3 bases not matched to a gene. The CDR3 consists of 13 residues. Germline CDR1 is KGHDR and CDR2 is SFDVKD. The chain's CDR3 is CATSRDRGSEQYF. CDR3 nucleotides: TGTGCCACCAGTAGGGACAGGGGGTCCGAGCAGTACTTC.

This clonotype came up many times. The chain carries TRBV4-1 and TRBJ2-5; D uncertain. Germline V gene data show CDR1 as MGHRA and CDR2 as YSYEKL. The CDR3 is 15 residues long. V was trimmed by 2 bases and J by 0 bases, leaving 10 bases between them. This CDR3 reads CASSQTLGYQETQYF. Here the CDR3 DNA reads TGCGCCAGCAGCCAAACCCTGGGCTACCAAGAGACCCAGTACTTC.

This chain joins TRBV4-1 and TRBJ2-1; TRBD2 matches 8 bases. The CDR3 runs to 17 residues. With 0 bases clipped from V and 0 bases from J, the junction kept 4 bases outside the gene matches. Germline V gives CDR1 MGHRA, CDR2 YSYEKL. DNA for the CDR3: TGCGCCAGCAGCCAAGATCAGGCGGGGGGCTCCTACAATGAGCAGTTCTTC. Protein sequence: CASSQDQAGGSYNEQFF.

J is TRBJ2-7 and V is TRBV28, with no clear D. Between the trimmed V and J ends, which lost 5 bases and 2 bases, there was a span of 19 bases. The CDR3 extends over 16 amino acids. CDR1 MDHEN and CDR2 SYDVKM come from the germline V gene. In DNA form, the CDR3 reads TGTGCCAGCAGTCCCCGACGACGGGCAGGAACCTACGAGCAGTACTTC. It yields the protein CASSPRRRAGTYEQYF.

The chain carries TRBV27 and TRBJ2-3; weak D call: TRBD2 (7 bases). The CDR3 has 15 amino acids. CDR1 and CDR2 (germline): MNHEY, SMNVEV (reference sequence). The ends were cut back, 1 base at V and 2 bases at J, with 10 bases in the middle. The CDR3 bases are TGTGCCAGCAGTTTATGGGGGGGGCCCACAGATACGCAGTATTTT. This gives the protein CASSLWGGPTDTQYF.

In its sample, this clonotype was seen many times. CDR3 amino acids: CASSLGLAGGGYEQYF. CDR3 DNA sequence: TGTGCCAGCAGTTTAGGCCTAGCGGGGGGCGGCTACGAGCAGTACTTC. The V and J genes are TRBV12-3 or TRBV12-4 and TRBJ2-7; TRBD2 agrees at 11 bases. V shed 1 base and J 3 bases; nucleotides not matched to a gene: 5. The CDR3 loop spans 16 amino acids.

This clonotype was counted ten times or more. This rearrangement joins TRBV3-1 to TRBJ1-5; D is undetermined. The CDR3 is 13 residues long. Trimming removed 0 bases at V and 15 bases at J, with 15 bases between. Germline-derived CDR1 and CDR2 are LGHDT and YNNKEL (reference sequence). This chain's CDR3 is CASSQDKGSIRHF. The CDR3 DNA reads TGTGCCAGCAGCCAAGATAAGGGATCGATACGGCATTTT.

This clonotype has a count of ten or more. V is TRBV28 and J is TRBJ2-3; possible D gene TRBD1, 6 bases. CDR1 and CDR2 from the germline V gene are MDHEN and SYDVKM. The germline V and J ends were trimmed by 3 bases and 9 bases, with 19 bases remaining between them. The CDR3 spans 15 residues. The CDR3 spells CASSFRSGDGETQYF. Written as DNA, the CDR3 is TGTGCCAGCAGTTTTAGGTCAGGGGATGGTGAAACGCAGTATTTT.

This clonotype was detected ten times or more. The gene calls are TRBV11-2 and TRBJ2-5; 7 nucleotides line up with TRBD1. Germline CDR1 is SGHAT and CDR2 is FQNNGV. Trimming removed 3 bases from V and 5 bases from J; junction bases left unmatched: 15. This CDR3 comprises 17 residues. CDR3 region: CASSFLHPIGGRETQYF. CDR3 coding DNA: TGTGCCAGCAGCTTTCTTCATCCGATAGGGGGCCGGGAGACCCAGTACTTC. The whole variable domain, filled in from reference TRBV11-2 and TRBJ2-5, reads EAGVAQSPRYKIIEKRQSVAFWCNPISGHATLYWYQQILGQGPKLLIQFQNNGVVDDSQLPKDRFSAERLKGVDSTLKIQPAKLEDSAVYLCASSFLHPIGGRETQYFGPGTRLLVL.

This clonotype has a count of ten or more. The chain has TRBV4-3 and TRBJ2-7, with 10 bases matching TRBD2. The germline CDR1 and CDR2 sequences are LGHNA and YSLEER. The CDR3 covers 15 residues. V gave up 0 bases and J gave up 3 bases; unmatched junction bases: 2. CDR3 DNA sequence: TGCGCCAGCAGCCAAGACGTAGCGGGGGGCTACGAGCAGTACTTC. It yields the protein CASSQDVAGGYEQYF.

This clonotype was detected many times. The chain combines TRBV12-3 or TRBV12-4 with TRBJ1-3; D call uncertain. Trimming left V 1 base short and J 1 base short, with 5 bases between. The CDR3 is 14 amino acids. CDR3 residues: CASSLVRSGNTIYF. CDR3 bases: TGTGCCAGCAGTTTAGTAAGGTCTGGAAACACCATATATTTT.

This clonotype was picked up many times. The chain employs TRBV18 and TRBJ1-1; D may be TRBD1 (5 bases). The germline V gene has CDR1 KGHSH and CDR2 LQKENI. The CDR3 length is 16 residues. V dropped 2 bases and J dropped 1 base, with 14 bases sitting between them. CDR3 region: CASSPFGAGTNTEAFF. For the CDR3, the DNA is TGTGCCAGCTCACCATTTGGGGCAGGCACGAACACTGAAGCTTTCTTT.

This clonotype was recorded at least ten times. The J gene is TRBJ1-2, the V gene TRBV5-1; no reliable D call. The CDR3 sequence is 15 residues long. With 3 bases removed from V and 4 bases from J, the gap between germline ends came to 16 bases. Germline-derived CDR1 and CDR2 are SGHRS and YFSETQ. In DNA form, the CDR3 reads TGCGCCAGCAGCTCGGAGGCCGTCCCCTCCTATGGCTACACCTTC. This gives the protein CASSSEAVPSYGYTF.

Concerning this clonotype itself: One base away lies a much larger clone, so this may be a sequencing read error. The rearrangement links TRBV6-2 or TRBV6-3 to TRBJ2-4, with 10 bases that match TRBD1. Germline loops: CDR1 MNHEY, CDR2 SVGEGT. The CDR3 spans 16 residues. CDR3 protein: CAGSYLGQGAKNIQYF. The CDR3 coding sequence is TGTGCCGGCAGTTATTTGGGACAGGGGGCCAAAAACATTCAGTACTTC.

The chain carries TRBV28 and TRBJ1-5; 7 bases match TRBD1. Germline lookup yields CDR1 MDHEN and CDR2 SYDVKM. The trim removed 6 bases at V and 0 bases at J, leaving 8 bases unmatched. The CDR3 runs to 16 residues. The CDR3 sequence is CASRPSTGNSNQPQHF. CDR3 in DNA: TGTGCCAGCAGACCCTCGACAGGGAATAGCAATCAGCCCCAGCATTTT.

This clonotype was recorded at least ten times. This chain joins TRBV11-2 and TRBJ2-7, with D perhaps given as TRBD1 or TRBD2 (5 bases each). The length of the CDR3 is 15 residues. Trimming removed 6 bases at V and 2 bases at J, with 17 bases between. Germline V gives CDR1 SGHAT, CDR2 FQNNGV. CDR3 loop: CASRRTGTRAYEQYF. For the CDR3, the DNA is TGTGCCAGCAGGCGAACCGGGACGAGAGCCTACGAGCAGTACTTC.

This clonotype has just a few counts. The chain joins TRBV7-9 to TRBJ2-3; D unclear. The germline V gene has CDR1 SEHNR and CDR2 FQNEAQ (reference sequence). This CDR3 comprises 13 residues. Trimming left V 5 bases short and J 2 bases short, with 8 bases between. The CDR3 coding sequence is TGTGCCAGCAGCCAAACCAACACAGATACGCAGTATTTT. Amino acid sequence: CASSQTNTDTQYF.

This chain joins TRBV19 and TRBJ2-5; 11 bases are shared with TRBD2. CDR1 is LNHDA, CDR2 SQIVND, per germline (reference sequence). After removal of 5 bases from V and 5 bases from J, the junction contained 13 bases not matched to a gene. CDR3 length equals 17 residues. For the CDR3, the DNA is TGTGCCAGTAGTCCCTTCCCGACTAGCGGGGAGGTGGAGACCCAGTACTTC. Amino acids: CASSPFPTSGEVETQYF.

This clonotype turned up a few times. V and J are TRBV29-1 and TRBJ2-1, with 9 positions matching TRBD1. Per the germline V gene, CDR1 is SQVTM and CDR2 is ANQGSEA. The CDR3 length is 15 residues. Germline trimming cut 7 bases from V and 6 bases from J; bases unmatched to any gene: 13. The CDR3: CSAGSPGQGFNEQFF. The CDR3 bases are TGCAGCGCCGGCAGTCCGGGACAGGGTTTCAATGAGCAGTTCTTC.